A single sample gave rise to the 25 T cell receptor beta chains below, sequenced in a study of T cell changes during pregnancy in multiple sclerosis. Profiled with immunoSEQ multiplex PCR; TCRdb holds only in-frame clones, not every one. The data hold roughly 32,000 clones, with 91% observed a single time. Sequenced here: CD8+ T cells from peripheral blood mononuclear cells, sampled in the second trimester of pregnancy. These TCRs come from a female donor in good health, enrolled as a control in a pregnancy study.

J is TRBJ2-2 and V is TRBV19, with 8 bases lining up with TRBD2. The CDR3 runs 13 residues. The germline gives CDR1 LNHDA, CDR2 SQIVND (reference sequence). After removal of 7 bases from V and 9 bases from J, the junction contained 7 bases not matched to a gene. The CDR3 region has the DNA TGTGCCAGTATAGGCGGGGGGACGCGGGAGCTGTTTTTT. Translating gives CASIGGGTRELFF.

V and J are TRBV29-1 and TRBJ2-7; D unclear. Trimming removed 4 bases from V and 4 bases from J, with 8 bases in between. Germline V gene data show CDR1 as SQVTM and CDR2 as ANQGSEA. The CDR3 is made up of 11 amino acids. CDR3 sequence reads: CSVVSVYEQYF. CDR3 bases: TGCAGCGTTGTCTCCGTTTACGAGCAGTACTTC.

The J gene is TRBJ1-1, the V gene TRBV9, with TRBD1 identical over 10 bases. This CDR3 has 15 residues. Looked up from germline, CDR1 is SGDLS and CDR2 is YYNGEE. Germline trimming cut 3 bases from V and 0 bases from J; bases unmatched to any gene: 2. The DNA for the CDR3 is TGTGCCAGCAGCGCTGGGACAGGGGTGAACACTGAAGCTTTCTTT. Its protein is CASSAGTGVNTEAFF.

DNA for the CDR3: TGTGCCAGCAGTTTTACCGCCGGGACTACCCACTACGAGCAGTACTTC. Its translation is CASSFTAGTTHYEQYF. The genes are TRBV27 and TRBJ2-7, with 7 bases matching TRBD2. The CDR3 consists of 16 residues. V was clipped by 3 bases and J by 3 bases; unmatched bases: 11. In germline, CDR1 is MNHEY, CDR2 SMNVEV (reference sequence).

This clone was recorded only once. This rearrangement joins TRBV7-9 to TRBJ2-1; 8 nucleotides line up with TRBD2. V lost 5 bases and J lost 2; bases outside the gene matches: 2. Germline CDR1 and CDR2: SEHNR and FQNEAQ (reference sequence). The CDR3 length is 14 residues. The CDR3 spells CASSRGGAYNEQFF. The CDR3 DNA reads TGTGCCAGCAGCCGGGGGGGGGCCTACAATGAGCAGTTCTTC.

The chain joins TRBV9 to TRBJ2-1; D call uncertain. This CDR3 region has 13 residues. Germline CDR1 is SGDLS and CDR2 is YYNGEE. The V end was cut by 2 bases, the J end by 6 bases, with 9 bases between. CDR3 bases: TGTGCCAGCAGCGTCCTTTTGGCCAATGAGCAGTTCTTC. It codes for CASSVLLANEQFF.

The chain uses TRBV5-6 and TRBJ1-1; tentative D call: TRBD1 (5 bases). V lost 2 bases to trimming and J lost 7 bases, with 21 bases between them. The length of the CDR3 is 16 residues. The germline V gene has CDR1 SGHDT and CDR2 YYEEEE. The CDR3 reads CASSFEFDSPQNEAFF. The CDR3 DNA sequence: TGTGCCAGCAGCTTTGAGTTTGACAGCCCACAAAATGAAGCTTTCTTT.

The J gene is TRBJ1-1, the V gene TRBV4-2; 7 bases map to TRBD1. This CDR3 is built from 15 residues. Trimming removed 2 bases from V and 0 bases from J; junction bases left unmatched: 3. Germline CDR1 is LGHNA and CDR2 is YNFKEQ. Here the CDR3 DNA reads TGTGCCAGCAGCCAATCGACAGGGATGAACACTGAAGCTTTCTTT. Translating gives CASSQSTGMNTEAFF.

This chain uses TRBV4-3 with TRBJ2-5; TRBD1 matches at 8 bases. CDR3 length: 15 amino acids. J was trimmed by 2 bases and V by 1 base; bases with no gene match: 3. Germline values: CDR1 LGHNA, CDR2 YSLEER. The CDR3: CASSQGQGAQETQYF. In DNA, the CDR3 is TGCGCCAGCAGCCAAGGTCAGGGGGCTCAAGAGACCCAGTACTTC.

This clone has more than one count but fewer than ten. The chain has TRBV6-4 and TRBJ2-3, with D maybe TRBD2 (6 bases). This CDR3 region has 14 residues. Germline CDR1 and CDR2: MRHNA and SNTAGT. V was shortened by 6 bases and J by 0 bases, with 10 bases between the two germline ends. The CDR3 sequence is CASSPRGSTDTQYF. The CDR3 DNA follows: TGTGCCAGCAGCCCTCGGGGGAGCACAGATACGCAGTATTTT.

This chain uses TRBV7-8 with TRBJ2-1; 11 bases map to TRBD2. The CDR3 runs to 16 residues. The V and J ends lost 0 bases and 6 bases, in that order; junction bases with no gene match: 4. Germline V CDR1 and CDR2: SGHVS, FQNEAQ. The CDR3 bases are TGTGCCAGCAGCTTAGCAAGCCTAGCGGGGGGCAATGAGCAGTTCTTC. Translated: CASSLASLAGGNEQFF. Variable domain in full (rest from reference TRBV7-8 and TRBJ2-1): GAGVSQSPRYKVAKRGQDVALRCDPISGHVSLFWYQQALGQGPEFLTYFQNEAQLDKSGLPSDRFFAERPEGSVSTLKIQRTQQEDSAVYLCASSLASLAGGNEQFFGPGTRLTVL.

The V and J genes are TRBV6-6 and TRBJ2-1; TRBD1 aligns across 7 bases. CDR1 and CDR2 (germline): MNHNY, SVGAGI (reference sequence). This CDR3 contains 12 residues. Unmatched junction bases numbered 7, after V lost 5 bases and J lost 12 bases. The CDR3 coding sequence is TGTGCCAGCAGTCCAGACAGGGTGGGGCAGTTCTTC. Translated, it gives CASSPDRVGQFF.

The V call is TRBV2, the J call TRBJ2-7; D is possibly TRBD2 (6 bases). V lost 3 bases, J lost 4 bases, and 13 bases lay in between. CDR1 is SNHLY and CDR2 is FYNNEI in the germline V gene. There are 14 residues in the CDR3. The chain's CDR3 is CASSDVAGTYEQYF. For the CDR3, the DNA is TGTGCCAGCAGTGATGTGGCGGGAACTTACGAGCAGTACTTC.

The V gene is TRBV9, the J gene TRBJ1-2; D is uncertain. The CDR3 spans 15 residues. CDR1 is SGDLS, CDR2 YYNGEE, per germline. Trimming took 0 bases from V and 3 from J, leaving 12 bases between them. Here the CDR3 reads CASSVGQENYYGYTF. In nucleotides, the CDR3 is TGTGCCAGCAGCGTAGGTCAGGAAAACTACTATGGCTACACCTTC.

V is TRBV11-2 and J is TRBJ1-1; TRBD1 matches at 8 bases. Trimming at V came to 8 bases and at J to 2 bases, leaving 10 bases not matched to a gene. The CDR3 has 15 amino acids. The germline gives CDR1 SGHAT, CDR2 FQNNGV. CDR3 amino acids: CASCPGQGDNTEAFF. CDR3 coding DNA: TGTGCCAGCTGCCCCGGACAGGGAGATAACACTGAAGCTTTCTTT.

This clone was seen a single time. V and J are TRBV4-3 and TRBJ2-1, with 8 positions matching TRBD2. Germline V gives CDR1 LGHNA, CDR2 YSLEER. With V trimmed by 5 bases and J by 4 bases, 7 bases remained unmatched. The CDR3 sequence is 15 residues long. The CDR3 nucleotides read TGCGCCAGCAGCTCCCGAGCGGGGGAGTACAATGAGCAGTTCTTC. Translation: CASSSRAGEYNEQFF.

This rearrangement joins TRBV2 to TRBJ2-2; 11 nucleotides agree with TRBD1. The CDR3 contains 15 residues. V lost 3 bases and J lost 5; bases outside the gene matches: 2. The germline V gene encodes CDR1 SNHLY and CDR2 FYNNEI. CDR3 amino acids: CASSDGTGGTGELFF. The DNA for the CDR3 is TGTGCCAGCAGTGACGGGACAGGGGGGACCGGGGAGCTGTTTTTT.

In its sample, this clone was seen once. V is TRBV6-4 and J is TRBJ2-2, with TRBD1 identical over 11 bases. Germline CDR1 reads MRHNA; CDR2 reads SNTAGT. Trimming removed 7 bases from V and 6 bases from J; junction bases left unmatched: 4. The CDR3 length is 14 residues. CDR3: CASKPGQGAGELFF. The CDR3 DNA reads as TGTGCCAGCAAACCGGGACAGGGGGCCGGGGAGCTGTTTTTT.

The chain carries TRBV19 and TRBJ1-3; D remains ambiguous. Between the trimmed V and J ends, which lost 0 bases and 7 bases, there was a span of 7 bases. The CDR3 runs to 13 residues. Germline loops: CDR1 LNHDA, CDR2 SQIVND (reference sequence). CDR3 in DNA: TGTGCCAGTAGTATAGACCTATGGAACACCATATATTTT. It encodes CASSIDLWNTIYF.

The chain couples TRBV5-6 to TRBJ1-2, with D possibly matching TRBD1 (5 bases). V was shortened by 2 bases and J by 2 bases, with 10 bases between the two germline ends. This CDR3 comprises 14 residues. Germline V gene data show CDR1 as SGHDT and CDR2 as YYEEEE. The CDR3 protein is CASSFWEGNYGYTF. The CDR3 bases are TGTGCCAGCAGCTTTTGGGAGGGGAACTATGGCTACACCTTC.

The chain combines TRBV21-1 with TRBJ1-1; no check of the table's D call, TRBD1, against the DNA was made. TRBV21-1 is noted as a pseudogene. This CDR3 spans 12 amino acids. In nucleotides, the CDR3 is TGTGCCAGCAGACCAGGGTACACTGAAGCTTTCTTT. The encoded protein is CASRPGYTEAFF.

The chain is built from TRBV9 and TRBJ2-7; TRBD2 agrees at 13 bases. V was clipped by 4 bases and J by 0 bases; unmatched bases: 4. The CDR3 totals 16 residues. Germline loops: CDR1 SGDLS, CDR2 YYNGEE. Here the CDR3 DNA reads TGTGCCAGCAGCATTACTAGCGGGGGGGACTCCTACGAGCAGTACTTC. Its protein product is CASSITSGGDSYEQYF.

The chain recombines TRBV5-4 with TRBJ1-3; possible D gene TRBD1, 6 bases. CDR1 SGHNT and CDR2 YYREEE come from the germline V gene (reference sequence). Trimming took 1 base from V and 3 from J, leaving 8 bases between them. CDR3 length equals 14 residues. In DNA form, the CDR3 reads TGTGCCAGCAGCTTGCAGGGGTTTGGAAACACCATATATTTT. This codes for CASSLQGFGNTIYF.

V is TRBV7-3 and J is TRBJ2-5; tentative D call: TRBD1 (5 bases). The CDR3 is 15 residues long. Trimming took 1 base from V and 5 from J, leaving 14 bases between them. Germline values: CDR1 SGHTA, CDR2 FQGTGA. CDR3 sequence: CASSLIGDSGETQYF. The DNA for the CDR3 is TGTGCCAGCAGCTTAATAGGGGATTCAGGGGAGACCCAGTACTTC.

The chain is built from TRBV27 and TRBJ2-7; a possible D gene is TRBD1 (6 bases). The germline CDR1 and CDR2 sequences are MNHEY and SMNVEV (reference sequence). The CDR3 is made up of 16 amino acids. Trimming took off 5 bases at V and 2 bases at J, with 19 bases between the two ends. CDR3 in DNA: TGTGCCAGCAGTCCATTCCGGGACACTCAAACCTACGAGCAGTACTTC. Residues: CASSPFRDTQTYEQYF.